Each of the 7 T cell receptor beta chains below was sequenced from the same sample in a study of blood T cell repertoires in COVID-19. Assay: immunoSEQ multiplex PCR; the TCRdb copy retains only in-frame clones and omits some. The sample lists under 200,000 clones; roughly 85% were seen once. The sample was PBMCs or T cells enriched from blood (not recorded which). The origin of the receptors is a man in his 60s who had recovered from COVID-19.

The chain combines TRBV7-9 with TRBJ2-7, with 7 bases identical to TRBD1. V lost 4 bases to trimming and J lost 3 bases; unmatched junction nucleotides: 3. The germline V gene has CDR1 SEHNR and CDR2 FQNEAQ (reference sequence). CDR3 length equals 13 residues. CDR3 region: CASSSTGNYEQYF. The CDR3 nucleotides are TGTGCCAGCAGCTCGACAGGGAACTACGAGCAGTACTTC. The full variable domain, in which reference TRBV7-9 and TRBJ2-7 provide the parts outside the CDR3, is DTGVSQNPRHKITKRGQNVTFRCDPISEHNRLYWYRQTLGQGPEFLTYFQNEAQLEKSRLLSDRFSAERPKGSFSTLEIQRTEQGDSAMYLCASSSTGNYEQYFGPGTRLTVT.

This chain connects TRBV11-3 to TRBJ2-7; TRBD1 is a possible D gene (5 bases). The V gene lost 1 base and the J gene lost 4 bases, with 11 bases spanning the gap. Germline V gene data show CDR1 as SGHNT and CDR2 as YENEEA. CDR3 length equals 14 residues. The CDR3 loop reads CASSLGRASYEQYF. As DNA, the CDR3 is TGTGCCAGCAGCTTAGGCAGGGCGTCGTACGAGCAGTACTTC. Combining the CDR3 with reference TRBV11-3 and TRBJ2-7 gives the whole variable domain EAGVVQSPRYKIIEKKQPVAFWCNPISGHNTLYWYLQNLGQGPELLIRYENEEAVDDSQLPKDRFSAERLKGVDSTLKIQPAELGDSAVYLCASSLGRASYEQYFGPGTRLTVT.

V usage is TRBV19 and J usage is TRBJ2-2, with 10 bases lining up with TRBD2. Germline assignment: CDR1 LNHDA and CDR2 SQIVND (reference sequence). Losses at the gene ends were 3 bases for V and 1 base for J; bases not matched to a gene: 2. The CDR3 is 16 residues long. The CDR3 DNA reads TGTGCCAGTAGTATGAGGACTAGCGGGAACACCGGGGAGCTGTTTTTT. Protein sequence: CASSMRTSGNTGELFF.

CDR3 nucleotide sequence: TGCGCCAGCAGCTTGGTCGGGTACACAGATACGCAGTATTTT. Residues: CASSLVGYTDTQYF. The rearrangement uses TRBV5-1 and TRBJ2-3; no definite D call. V lost 0 bases and J 2 bases, leaving 7 bases between the germline ends. The germline V gene encodes CDR1 SGHRS and CDR2 YFSETQ. CDR3 length: 14 amino acids.

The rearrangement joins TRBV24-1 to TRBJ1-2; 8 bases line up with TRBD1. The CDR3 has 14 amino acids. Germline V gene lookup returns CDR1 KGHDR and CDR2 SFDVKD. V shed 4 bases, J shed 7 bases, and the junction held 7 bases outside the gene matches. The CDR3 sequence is CATSDTDRAGGYTF. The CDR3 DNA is TGTGCCACCAGTGACACGGACAGGGCGGGTGGCTACACCTTC.

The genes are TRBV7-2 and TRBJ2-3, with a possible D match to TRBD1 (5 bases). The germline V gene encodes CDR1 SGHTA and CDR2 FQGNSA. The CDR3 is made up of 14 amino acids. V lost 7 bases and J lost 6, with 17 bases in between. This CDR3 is CASTQGLVGDTQYF. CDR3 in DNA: TGTGCCAGCACCCAGGGTTTAGTCGGGGATACGCAGTATTTT.

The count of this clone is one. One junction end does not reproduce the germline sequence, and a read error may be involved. The CDR3 reads CPTGGEGSSYEQYF. The CDR3 DNA reads TGCCCTACTGGAGGGGAGGGGAGCTCCTACGAGCAGTACTTC. The chain employs TRBV10-3 and TRBJ2-7, with 7 nucleotides matching TRBD2. The CDR3 contains 14 residues. Germline assignment: CDR1 ENHRY and CDR2 SYGVKD.